Below, 21 T cell receptor beta chains from the same sample are listed, as sequenced in a study of technical replicates of blood from a few donors. Some clones are missing from TCRdb's copy, which holds only in-frame ones; the method was immunoSEQ multiplex PCR. The sample yields around 76,000 clones, 95% to 98% seen once. Sequencing was carried out using T cells isolated from PBMCs. The receptors were sampled from a human donor in good health.

This clone came up once. The J gene is TRBJ1-1, the V gene TRBV25-1; D uncertain. From germline, CDR1 is MGHDK and CDR2 SYGVNS. The CDR3 has 16 amino acids. Trimming took off 1 base at V and 0 bases at J, with 12 bases between the two ends. The CDR3 loop is CASSEFGMGMNTEAFF. The CDR3 nucleotides read TGTGCCAGCAGTGAATTCGGGATGGGGATGAACACTGAAGCTTTCTTT.

The rearrangement joins TRBV18 to TRBJ2-7; a weak D match, TRBD1 (6 bases). The V gene lost 2 bases and the J gene lost 0 bases, with 8 bases spanning the gap. CDR3 length: 14 amino acids. Germline loops: CDR1 KGHSH, CDR2 LQKENI. As DNA, the CDR3 is TGTGCCAGCTCACCAACAGGGAGCTCCTACGAGCAGTACTTC. Translating gives CASSPTGSSYEQYF.

The J gene is TRBJ2-2, the V gene TRBV28; 8 nucleotides match TRBD1. The germline gives CDR1 MDHEN, CDR2 SYDVKM. This CDR3 comprises 15 residues. J was trimmed by 0 bases and V by 7 bases; bases with no gene match: 4. The CDR3 protein is CASTGTGANTGELFF. CDR3 DNA: TGTGCCAGCACCGGGACAGGCGCGAACACCGGGGAGCTGTTTTTT.

The chain couples TRBV11-2 to TRBJ2-5; 7 bases line up with TRBD1. This CDR3 spans 15 amino acids. The V segment lost 1 base and the J segment 1 base; nucleotides outside the gene matches: 3. Looked up from germline, CDR1 is SGHAT and CDR2 is FQNNGV. In DNA, the CDR3 is TGTGCCAGCAGCTTAGTTGGGGACAGCCAAGAGACCCAGTACTTC. Translated, it gives CASSLVGDSQETQYF.

V and J are TRBV7-2 and TRBJ2-7; D is possibly TRBD2 (5 bases). Per germline, CDR1 SGHTA and CDR2 FQGNSA. This CDR3 has 17 amino acids. Deletions cut 1 base from V and 0 bases from J, with 16 bases between. CDR3: CASSLGAGGISSYEQYF. DNA for the CDR3: TGTGCCAGCAGCTTAGGGGCGGGTGGTATAAGCTCCTACGAGCAGTACTTC. Variable domain in full (rest from reference TRBV7-2 and TRBJ2-7): GAGVSQSPSNKVTEKGKDVELRCDPISGHTALYWYRQSLGQGLEFLIYFQGNSAPDKSGLPSDRFSAERTGGSVSTLTIQRTQQEDSAVYLCASSLGAGGISSYEQYFGPGTRLTVT.

The count of this clone is one. The chain links TRBV27 to TRBJ1-2; 9 nucleotides match TRBD1. The CDR3 has 14 residues. From germline, CDR1 is MNHEY and CDR2 SMNVEV (reference sequence). The junction had 4 bases not matched to a gene; V was cut back by 5 bases and J by 3 bases. The CDR3 nucleotides read TGTGCCAGCAGTCGCCGACAGGGGGACTATGGCTACACCTTC. Its translation: CASSRRQGDYGYTF.

The J gene is TRBJ2-5, the V gene TRBV27; TRBD2 is a possible D gene (6 bases). There are 14 residues in the CDR3. Between the trimmed V and J ends, which lost 6 bases and 4 bases, there was a span of 15 bases. Germline V CDR1 and CDR2: MNHEY, SMNVEV (reference sequence). DNA for the CDR3: TGTGCCAGCAGCCCGATTAGGGGAGGAGAGACCCAGTACTTC. Its protein product is CASSPIRGGETQYF.

The chain recombines TRBV9 with TRBJ2-3; the match to TRBD2 covers 7 bases. With V trimmed by 1 base and J by 5 bases, 10 bases remained unmatched. The CDR3 is made up of 16 amino acids. Germline CDR1 and CDR2: SGDLS and YYNGEE. The CDR3 is CASSVIGGGPVDTQYF. In nucleotides, the CDR3 is TGTGCCAGCAGCGTAATTGGGGGAGGGCCGGTAGATACGCAGTATTTT.

This clone has only one observation. The CDR3 bases are TGTGCCAGCAGCCTCACCGGGGTAGTTAGAGATACGCAGTATTTT. Protein: CASSLTGVVRDTQYF. This chain joins TRBV7-3 and TRBJ2-3, with a weak D call TRBD2 (5 bases). This CDR3 spans 15 amino acids. Germline V gene sequence: CDR1 SGHTA, CDR2 FQGTGA. V was pared by 5 bases and J by 5 bases, with 17 bases between.

The chain is built from TRBV19 and TRBJ2-7; the D is unclear. This CDR3 spans 11 amino acids. Trimming shortened V by 6 bases and J by 3 bases, and 6 bases separated the two germline ends. Germline V gene sequence: CDR1 LNHDA, CDR2 SQIVND (reference sequence). This chain's CDR3 is CASRTGYEQYF. As DNA, the CDR3 is TGTGCCAGTAGGACTGGCTACGAGCAGTACTTC. The complete variable domain, with remaining parts taken from reference TRBV19 and TRBJ2-7, reads DGGITQSPKYLFRKEGQNVTLSCEQNLNHDAMYWYRQDPGQGLRLIYYSQIVNDFQKGDIAEGYSVSREKKESFPLTVTSAQKNPTAFYLCASRTGYEQYFGPGTRLTVT.

The chain is built from TRBV30 and TRBJ1-4, with 8 bases lining up with TRBD1. V gave up 2 bases and J gave up 8 bases; unmatched junction bases: 7. CDR1 is GTSNPN and CDR2 is SVGIG in the germline V gene (reference sequence). The CDR3 loop spans 14 amino acids. CDR3 amino acids: CAWSSGQGNEKLFF. The CDR3 bases are TGTGCCTGGAGTAGCGGACAGGGAAACGAAAAACTGTTTTTT.

The V gene is TRBV5-1, the J gene TRBJ2-5; the match to TRBD1 covers 8 bases. The length of the CDR3 is 15 residues. With 4 bases clipped from V and 2 bases from J, the junction kept 7 bases outside the gene matches. The germline gives CDR1 SGHRS, CDR2 YFSETQ. The CDR3: CASSRGQGRQETQYF. The CDR3 bases are TGCGCCAGCAGCCGAGGACAGGGCCGACAAGAGACCCAGTACTTC.

V usage is TRBV27 and J usage is TRBJ1-4; D possibly corresponds to TRBD1 (5 bases). The CDR3 is made up of 13 amino acids. Trimming shortened V by 3 bases and J by 8 bases, and 10 bases separated the two germline ends. CDR1 MNHEY and CDR2 SMNVEV come from the germline V gene (reference sequence). CDR3 loop: CASSFGEGEKLFF. The CDR3 DNA reads TGTGCCAGCAGTTTTGGGGAGGGGGAAAAACTGTTTTTT.

The chain employs TRBV5-4 and TRBJ1-1; TRBD1 might be the D (6 bases). The CDR3 is made up of 15 amino acids. Germline CDR1 and CDR2: SGHNT and YYREEE (reference sequence). V shed 3 bases and J shed 0 bases, with 12 bases lying between them. CDR3 in amino acids: CASSSDSLMNTEAFF. For the CDR3, the DNA is TGTGCCAGCAGCTCGGACAGCCTCATGAACACTGAAGCTTTCTTT.

The CDR3 reads CASSYQGEFYGYTF. CDR3 DNA sequence: TGTGCCAGCAGTTACCAGGGGGAATTCTATGGCTACACCTTC. The chain carries TRBV6-5 and TRBJ1-2; 7 nucleotides align to TRBD1. Trimming at V came to 2 bases and at J to 4 bases, leaving 4 bases not matched to a gene. The CDR3 totals 14 residues. Germline assignment: CDR1 MNHEY and CDR2 SVGAGI.

This clone came up a few times. CDR3 region: CASSVSSGGFYNEQFF. The CDR3 nucleotides are TGTGCCAGCAGCGTGTCATCGGGGGGGTTCTACAATGAGCAGTTCTTC. V is TRBV9 and J is TRBJ2-1, with 8 positions matching TRBD2. The V gene end was trimmed by 2 bases and the J gene end by 3 bases; junction bases not matched to a gene: 7. Germline loops: CDR1 SGDLS, CDR2 YYNGEE. CDR3 length: 16 amino acids.

The chain joins TRBV6-1 to TRBJ2-1, with 11 bases that match TRBD2. V was clipped by 5 bases and J by 6 bases; unmatched bases: 6. The germline V gene has CDR1 MNHNS and CDR2 SASEGT. The CDR3 length is 15 residues. Here the CDR3 reads CASSHLAGGINEQFF. DNA of the CDR3: TGTGCCAGCAGTCACCTAGCGGGAGGTATCAATGAGCAGTTCTTC.

This chain joins TRBV2 and TRBJ1-5; D unresolved. V was pared by 7 bases and J by 4 bases, with 11 bases between. There are 13 residues in the CDR3. Per the germline V gene, CDR1 is SNHLY and CDR2 is FYNNEI. Here the CDR3 reads CASNLERNQPQHF. The CDR3 nucleotides read TGTGCCAGCAACTTAGAGAGAAATCAGCCCCAGCATTTT.

The genes are TRBV5-5 and TRBJ2-7; 13 positions match TRBD2. CDR1 and CDR2 from the germline V gene are SGHKS and YYEKEE (reference sequence). The CDR3 length is 16 residues. V shed 4 bases and J 1 base; nucleotides not matched to a gene: 5. The DNA of the CDR3 is TGTGCCAGCAGCCTCGGACTAGCGGGGGTGTCCTACGAGCAGTACTTC. Residues: CASSLGLAGVSYEQYF.

This rearrangement joins TRBV28 to TRBJ2-1, with D possibly being TRBD2 (7 bases). Trimming shortened V by 3 bases and J by 1 base, and 19 bases separated the two germline ends. There are 18 residues in the CDR3. Germline CDR1 and CDR2: MDHEN and SYDVKM. The CDR3 nucleotides are TGTGCCAGCAGTTTGGGGTTAGGGACACTAGCGTCCTACAATGAGCAGTTCTTC. It is translated as CASSLGLGTLASYNEQFF.

The gene calls are TRBV5-6 and TRBJ1-1; D remains ambiguous. Germline V CDR1 and CDR2: SGHDT, YYEEEE. V was shortened by 4 bases and J by 4 bases, with 8 bases between the two germline ends. This CDR3 is built from 12 residues. CDR3 sequence: CASSRGFTEAFF. CDR3 DNA: TGTGCCAGCAGCCGGGGTTTCACTGAAGCTTTCTTT.